A selection of T cell receptor beta chains follows, all from one sample in a study of blood T cell repertoires in COVID-19. The data were produced by immunoSEQ multiplex PCR, yet TCRdb's version contains in-frame clones alone and is incomplete. The sample has 150,000 to 200,000 clones, 88% seen once. The specimen sequenced was peripheral blood. The origin of the receptors is a human donor in a cohort sampled during active COVID-19. The CDR3 runs from the conserved cysteine through the conserved F or W. The D gene is left open where the match is weak. Clone size is stated in some rows and not others, as once, few, many or a class when expanded.

clone_size,v_call,d_call,j_call,cdr3_aa,cdr3_nt
.,TRBV12-2,.,TRBJ2-7,CASRSRTQSYEQYF,TGTGCAAGTCGCTCAAGGACTCAGTCCTACGAGCAGTACTTC
.,TRBV9,TRBD1,TRBJ2-3,CASSARDRGPDTQYF,TGTGCCAGCAGCGCCCGGGACAGGGGGCCAGATACGCAGTATTTT
.,TRBV5-1,.,TRBJ1-1,CASSSTRNTEAFF,TGCGCCAGCAGCTCCACAAGGAACACTGAAGCTTTCTTT
.,TRBV30,.,TRBJ1-5,CAWSAGRPDRFNQPQHF,TGTGCCTGGAGCGCCGGACGTCCTGACAGGTTTAATCAGCCCCAGCATTTT
.,TRBV2,TRBD2,TRBJ2-4,CASRERGALAKNIQYF,TGTGCCAGCAGGGAGCGGGGGGCCCTAGCCAAAAACATTCAGTACTTC
.,TRBV9,.,TRBJ1-1,CASSVNSGDTEAFF,TGTGCCAGCAGCGTAAACAGCGGGGACACTGAAGCTTTCTTT
.,TRBV19,.,TRBJ1-3,CASSRQFYSGNTIYF,TGTGCCAGTAGTCGTCAGTTTTACTCTGGAAACACCATATATTTT
.,TRBV12-5,TRBD1,TRBJ1-5,CASGSGQGNSQPQHF,TGTGCTAGTGGTTCGGGACAGGGAAATTCGCAGCCCCAGCATTTT
.,TRBV10-1,.,TRBJ1-3,CASSGAGRDGPGNTIYF,TGCGCCAGCAGTGGGGCGGGACGGGACGGCCCTGGAAACACCATATATTTT
.,TRBV5-4,.,TRBJ2-2,CASSLFAGELFF,TGTGCCAGCAGCTTGTTCGCCGGGGAGCTGTTTTTT
.,TRBV4-1,TRBD1,TRBJ1-1,CASSQPGGAVTEAFF,TGCGCCAGCAGCCAACCAGGGGGCGCCGTCACTGAAGCTTTCTTT
.,TRBV6-1,.,TRBJ1-2,CASSEAGGIYGYTF,TGTGCCAGCAGTGAAGCAGGGGGAATCTATGGCTACACCTTC
.,TRBV3-1/TRBV3-2,.,TRBJ2-2,CASSQAPTGNTGELFF,TGTGCCAGCAGCCAAGCTCCGACAGGGAACACCGGGGAGCTGTTTTTT
.,TRBV4-1,TRBD1,TRBJ1-3,CASSQSINRGQGYSGNTIYF,TGCGCCAGCAGCCAATCCATAAACAGGGGCCAGGGGTACTCTGGAAACACCATATATTTT
.,TRBV4-1,.,TRBJ2-1,CASSQSLSNYNEQFF,TGCGCCAGCAGCCAATCTCTATCCAATTACAATGAGCAGTTCTTC
.,TRBV5-1,.,TRBJ1-2,CASSLTADNYGYTF,TGCGCCAGCAGCTTGACAGCGGACAACTATGGCTACACCTTC
.,TRBV19,TRBD2,TRBJ2-1,CASRQSPPGTSGRALYNEQFF,TGTGCCAGTAGGCAGTCACCTCCCGGGACTAGCGGGAGGGCCCTTTACAATGAGCAGTTCTTC
.,TRBV9,.,TRBJ2-5,CASSVANGEGETQYF,TGTGCCAGCAGCGTAGCTAACGGGGAAGGGGAGACCCAGTACTTC
.,TRBV27,.,TRBJ2-7,CASSPGGKGGVEQYF,TGTGCCAGCAGCCCCGGGGGTAAGGGTGGGGTCGAGCAGTACTTC
.,TRBV6-2/TRBV6-3,.,TRBJ1-5,CASSYSGVAQPQHF,TGTGCCAGCAGTTACTCAGGGGTAGCTCAGCCCCAGCATTTT
few,TRBV27,.,TRBJ1-4,CASSFSGPGRLFF,TGTGCCAGCAGTTTCTCCGGACCGGGAAGGCTGTTTTTT
.,TRBV12-3/TRBV12-4,.,TRBJ2-7,CASRPAGVYEQYF,TGTGCCAGCAGGCCGGCAGGGGTCTACGAGCAGTACTTC
few,TRBV5-8,.,TRBJ2-1,CASSLAGSESYNEQFF,TGTGCCAGCAGCTTGGCCGGGAGTGAATCCTACAATGAGCAGTTCTTC